This TCR beta chain comes out of a study of blood T cell repertoires in COVID-19. Across the study: PBMCs, B-cell-depleted T cells, or T cells provided the cDNA or gDNA that made up the material.

TCRdb keeps only in-frame clones here, not all; method: immunoSEQ multiplex PCR. The table has more than 90,000 clones, around 87% seen once. The source of this sequence is a woman aged 25 to 39 with acute or convalescent COVID-19. The sequencing sample was made of peripheral blood.

The CDR3 loop reads CVSSQGGDTQYF. As DNA, the CDR3 is TGTGTCTCCTCCCAGGGGGGAGATACGCAGTATTTT. The J gene is TRBJ2-3, the V gene TRBV2; D is possibly TRBD1 (7 bases). The CDR3 is 12 amino acids. Germline values: CDR1 SNHLY, CDR2 FYNNEI.